A selection of T cell receptor beta chains follows, all from one sample in a study of CD8+ T cells in alopecia areata. This table comes from immunoSEQ multiplex PCR, and its TCRdb copy is limited to in-frame clones, with some not included. The sample consists of around 120,000 clones, 47% of them appearing once. Input material: NKG2D-low CD8+ T cells sorted from blood. All receptors come from a human donor with alopecia areata. The CDR3 runs from the conserved cysteine through the conserved F or W.

v_call: TRBV4-1
cdr3_aa: CASSQGQGALETQYF

v_call: TRBV29-1
cdr3_aa: CSVHDGTNYGYTF

v_call: TRBV29-1
cdr3_aa: CSVRGRDTGELFF

v_call: TRBV4-1
cdr3_aa: CASSQDNQGVSWETQYF

v_call: TRBV5-1
cdr3_aa: CASNYAGVLYNEQFF

v_call: TRBV6-6
cdr3_aa: CASSPEFTFTHF

v_call: TRBV29-1
cdr3_aa: CSVELPDRETQYF

v_call: TRBV14
cdr3_aa: CASKDYVHEQYF

v_call: TRBV11-3
cdr3_aa: CASSVGLLNEQFF

v_call: TRBV5-1
cdr3_aa: CASSSPGTMTGGNEQFF

v_call: TRBV7-9
cdr3_aa: CASSVGQAEAFF

v_call: TRBV28
cdr3_aa: CASSTSEETQYF

v_call: TRBV28
cdr3_aa: CASSSGTSGAHNEQFF

v_call: TRBV5-1
cdr3_aa: CASSLAGQPNQPQHF

v_call: TRBV30
cdr3_aa: CAWSNREDTEAFF

v_call: TRBV27
cdr3_aa: CASSLSRGGAYGYTF

v_call: TRBV5-1
cdr3_aa: CASSTGVEQETQYF

v_call: TRBV29-1
cdr3_aa: CSVEAPSGSMNTGELFF

v_call: TRBV9
cdr3_aa: CASRGTDQETQYF

v_call: TRBV28
cdr3_aa: CASSGGRGGELFF

v_call: TRBV19
cdr3_aa: CASSMAQGDYGYTF

v_call: TRBV9
cdr3_aa: CASSPWDIRNEQFF

v_call: TRBV28
cdr3_aa: CASSTLAAISYNEQFF

v_call: TRBV29-1
cdr3_aa: CSVVSVRESTYEQYF

v_call: TRBV30
cdr3_aa: CAWAHGVGNTEAFF

v_call: TRBV7-9
cdr3_aa: CASSLKGDLGGEQFF

v_call: TRBV4-3
cdr3_aa: CASQGGSDEQYF

v_call: TRBV27
cdr3_aa: CASSSLTGYEQYF

v_call: TRBV4-1
cdr3_aa: CASSQRLAGQETQYF

v_call: TRBV5-1
cdr3_aa: CASSPGTEGDQPQHF